A selection of T cell receptor beta chains follows, all from one sample in a study of T cell repertoires in ileal Crohn's disease. This table comes from immunoSEQ multiplex PCR, and its TCRdb copy is limited to in-frame clones, with some not included. The sample yields about 9,400 clones, 78% seen once. The sequencing input was ileal tissue. The source of these receptors is an adult with Crohn's disease. CDR3s include the opening cysteine and the closing phenylalanine or tryptophan. Fields, in order: J gene, clone size, V gene, D gene, CDR3 DNA, CDR3 protein. The D gene is left open where the match is weak. Clone size appears in some rows only: once, few, many, or a class for an expanded clone.

J: TRBJ2-7
size: NA
V: TRBV7-7
D: TRBD1
DNA: TGTGCTAGCAGCCCCCTGGGACAGATCTACGAGCAGTACTTC
CDR3: CASSPLGQIYEQYF

J: TRBJ1-2
size: NA
V: TRBV7-2
D: NA
DNA: TGTGCCAGCAGCTTCTGGCCCTATGGCTACACCTTC
CDR3: CASSFWPYGYTF

J: TRBJ1-3
size: NA
V: TRBV10-1
D: NA
DNA: TGCGCCAGCAGTTTGACAAGTAGAGACGCCTCTGGAAACACCATATATTTT
CDR3: CASSLTSRDASGNTIYF

J: TRBJ2-2
size: NA
V: TRBV2
D: TRBD1
DNA: TGTGCCAGCAGGGGGGACAGGGTGGGCACCGGGGAGCTGTTTTTT
CDR3: CASRGDRVGTGELFF

J: TRBJ1-6
size: NA
V: TRBV27
D: NA
DNA: TGTGCCAGCACTAGTAAAGCCCTTAATTCACCCCTCCACTTT
CDR3: CASTSKALNSPLHF

J: TRBJ2-7
size: NA
V: TRBV18
D: NA
DNA: TGTGCCAGCTCACCATACCCAGGATACTACGAGCAGTACTTC
CDR3: CASSPYPGYYEQYF

J: TRBJ2-3
size: NA
V: TRBV9
D: NA
DNA: TGTGCCAGCAGCGTAGGAGCGGGCAGCACAGATACGCAGTATTTT
CDR3: CASSVGAGSTDTQYF

J: TRBJ2-4
size: NA
V: TRBV10-3
D: NA
DNA: TGTGCCATCAGTGAGAACCAGGCGGGGGCGGTTAACATTCAGTACTTC
CDR3: CAISENQAGAVNIQYF

J: TRBJ2-5
size: NA
V: TRBV5-3
D: TRBD2
DNA: TGTGCCAGAAGCCCAACTAGCGGGGGGACCTCCGGGGAGACCCAGTACTTC
CDR3: CARSPTSGGTSGETQYF

J: TRBJ2-5
size: once
V: TRBV14
D: NA
DNA: TGTGCCAGCAGCGAAAACAGTGCAGGCACGACCCAGTACTTC
CDR3: CASSENSAGTTQYF

J: TRBJ2-3
size: NA
V: TRBV7-2
D: TRBD1
DNA: TGTGCCAGCAGCTTTCAGGGGGCGACGGATACGCAGTATTTT
CDR3: CASSFQGATDTQYF

J: TRBJ2-7
size: NA
V: TRBV5-1
D: TRBD1
DNA: TGCGCCAGCAGGCAAGGGGGCGTTAACTACGAGCAGTACTTC
CDR3: CASRQGGVNYEQYF

J: TRBJ1-1
size: once
V: TRBV5-1
D: NA
DNA: TGCGCCAGCAGCTTCCGGGGGAACACTGAAGCTTTCTTT
CDR3: CASSFRGNTEAFF

J: TRBJ2-7
size: NA
V: TRBV6-1
D: NA
DNA: TGTGCCAGCACTGTACAGGTTCCCTACGAGCAGTACTTC
CDR3: CASTVQVPYEQYF

J: TRBJ2-4
size: NA
V: TRBV4-2
D: NA
DNA: TGTGCCAGCAGCCAAGAGGTGGGAGTGGCGTTGGACATTCAGTACTTC
CDR3: CASSQEVGVALDIQYF

J: TRBJ2-1
size: NA
V: TRBV6-6
D: TRBD1
DNA: TGTGCCAGCAGTCACTCTCGGACAGGCGACAATGAGCAGTTCTTC
CDR3: CASSHSRTGDNEQFF

J: TRBJ1-1
size: NA
V: TRBV28
D: NA
DNA: TGTGCCAGCAGTTTGCCATTACAGGGGAACACTGAAGCTTTCTTT
CDR3: CASSLPLQGNTEAFF

J: TRBJ2-1
size: NA
V: TRBV19
D: NA
DNA: TGTGCCAGTAAAACCCGTAGCGGATACAATGAGCAGTTCTTC
CDR3: CASKTRSGYNEQFF

J: TRBJ2-7
size: NA
V: TRBV5-1
D: TRBD2
DNA: TGCGCCAGCAGCCCTACTAGCGGGGTTGGCTACGAGCAGTACTTC
CDR3: CASSPTSGVGYEQYF

J: TRBJ1-4
size: few
V: TRBV19
D: NA
DNA: TGTGCCAGTAGTATTGTGTCGGGAGGAAATGAAAAACTGTTTTTT
CDR3: CASSIVSGGNEKLFF

J: TRBJ1-5
size: NA
V: TRBV10-3
D: NA
DNA: TGTGCCATCAGTGGAGCAGGGTCGAATCAGCCCCAGCATTTT
CDR3: CAISGAGSNQPQHF

J: TRBJ2-3
size: NA
V: TRBV28
D: TRBD2
DNA: TGTGCCAGCGTTCCTTTAGTAGCGGGGACGTACACAGATACGCAGTATTTT
CDR3: CASVPLVAGTYTDTQYF

J: TRBJ1-2
size: NA
V: TRBV21-1
D: NA
DNA: TGTGCCAGCAGCAAAGCGATAGGACAGGGGGTATTCTATGGCTACACCTTC
CDR3: CASSKAIGQGVFYGYTF

J: TRBJ2-7
size: NA
V: TRBV2
D: NA
DNA: TGTGCCGGAGGGACCAACCTCTACGAGCAGTACTTC
CDR3: CAGGTNLYEQYF

J: TRBJ2-2
size: NA
V: TRBV2
D: NA
DNA: TGTGCCAGCCGACGGCAGGGCCCGAACACCGGGGAGCTGTTTTTT
CDR3: CASRRQGPNTGELFF

J: TRBJ2-7
size: NA
V: TRBV7-9
D: TRBD2
DNA: TGCGCCAGCAGTCCAGGACTAGCGGGAGAGACCTACGAGCAGTACTTC
CDR3: CASSPGLAGETYEQYF

J: TRBJ1-6
size: few
V: TRBV25-1
D: TRBD1
DNA: TGTGCCAGCAGGGACAGGGAAAGTTCCCCCCTCCACTTT
CDR3: CASRDRESSPLHF

J: TRBJ2-7
size: NA
V: TRBV4-3
D: NA
DNA: TGCGCCAGCAGCCTAAGATTGACTAGTTTCTACGAGCAGTACTTC
CDR3: CASSLRLTSFYEQYF

J: TRBJ2-4
size: NA
V: TRBV28
D: NA
DNA: TGTGCCAGCAGTTTATTCGGAGGCCACGGTGCCAAAAACATTCAGTACTTC
CDR3: CASSLFGGHGAKNIQYF

J: TRBJ2-7
size: NA
V: TRBV2
D: TRBD1
DNA: TGTGCCAGCAGAACCAGGACAGGGCTCTCCTACGAGCAGTACTTC
CDR3: CASRTRTGLSYEQYF

J: TRBJ1-1
size: NA
V: TRBV5-1
D: NA
DNA: TGCGCCAGCAGCTTGATTCAGGGAGGAATTAGGACTGAAGCTTTCTTT
CDR3: CASSLIQGGIRTEAFF

J: TRBJ2-7
size: NA
V: TRBV7-8
D: TRBD2
DNA: TGTGCCAGCAGCTTAGCGAGCGGGATCTACGAGCAGTACTTC
CDR3: CASSLASGIYEQYF

J: TRBJ2-2
size: NA
V: TRBV4-1
D: NA
DNA: TGCGCCAGCAGCCAAGAAGGAGACGCGAACACCGGGGAGCTGTTTTTT
CDR3: CASSQEGDANTGELFF

J: TRBJ2-6
size: once
V: TRBV9
D: TRBD1
DNA: TGTGCCAGCAGCCCCCGGGACAGGGGCCACTCTGGGGCCAACGTCCTGACTTTC
CDR3: CASSPRDRGHSGANVLTF

J: TRBJ2-6
size: NA
V: TRBV2
D: TRBD1
DNA: TGTGCCAGCAGGAACAGGGGTACTGGGGCCAACGTCCTGACTTTC
CDR3: CASRNRGTGANVLTF

J: TRBJ2-5
size: NA
V: TRBV7-8
D: NA
DNA: TGTGCCAGCAGCAACATCAGGGGCGGGGAGACCCAGTACTTC
CDR3: CASSNIRGGETQYF

J: TRBJ2-1
size: NA
V: TRBV15
D: TRBD2
DNA: TGTGCCACCAGCAGAGATCCTAGCGGGAGGGCCCGGAGGTTCTTC
CDR3: CATSRDPSGRARRFF

J: TRBJ2-7
size: NA
V: TRBV19
D: NA
DNA: TGTGCCAGTAGCCCAAGGAGGAATACCTACGAGCAGTACTTC
CDR3: CASSPRRNTYEQYF

J: TRBJ2-4
size: NA
V: TRBV28
D: NA
DNA: TGTGCCAGCAGTAGCCAGGGGATAAACATTCAGTACTTC
CDR3: CASSSQGINIQYF

J: TRBJ2-7
size: once
V: TRBV19
D: TRBD2
DNA: TGTGCCAGTAGTCCCAGCGGTGTCGGAGCGGGGTTCTACGAGCAGTACTTC
CDR3: CASSPSGVGAGFYEQYF

J: TRBJ2-5
size: NA
V: TRBV21-1
D: NA
DNA: NA
CDR3: CASSKWGQGSYEQYF

J: TRBJ1-3
size: NA
V: TRBV5-6
D: TRBD1
DNA: TGTGCCAGCACCCGGGACAGGGGAAACACCATATATTTT
CDR3: CASTRDRGNTIYF

J: TRBJ2-2
size: NA
V: TRBV4-1
D: NA
DNA: TGCGCCAGCGGGGCGGGGTTGGTCGGGGAGCTGTTTTTT
CDR3: CASGAGLVGELFF

J: TRBJ1-3
size: NA
V: TRBV6-6
D: TRBD1
DNA: TGTGCCAGCAGCCCCCGGGACAGGGGCTACACCATATATTTT
CDR3: CASSPRDRGYTIYF

J: TRBJ1-5
size: NA
V: TRBV2
D: TRBD1
DNA: TGTGCCAGCAGTGAAGGTGGGGCAGGGGGTCGACAGCCCCAGCATTTT
CDR3: CASSEGGAGGRQPQHF

J: TRBJ2-5
size: NA
V: TRBV25-1
D: TRBD2
DNA: TGTGCCAGCAGTGAAGCGACTAGCGGGGAGGAGACCCAGTACTTC
CDR3: CASSEATSGEETQYF

J: TRBJ1-1
size: NA
V: TRBV18
D: TRBD1
DNA: TGTGCCAGCTCTCCAGACAGGGGCGCTGAAGCTTTCTTT
CDR3: CASSPDRGAEAFF